The T cell receptor beta chain described here comes from a study of blood T cell repertoires in COVID-19 (dated by TCRdb to 2018 to 2021). General notes on the study: The collaborator samples originated in the United States, Italy and Spain and spanned the acute and convalescent phases of COVID-19. The prospective study material was composed of cDNA or gDNA derived from T cells, B-cell-depleted T cells, or PBMCs. Subjects who had been exposed to COVID-19, were actively infected with it, or had recovered from it provided the deeply sampled blood TCRbeta repertoires that made up the dataset. The repertoires were made available in a free public database intended to serve as a resource for research on the immune response to SARS-CoV-2. Samples were obtained from the ongoing ImmuneRACE study (first 160 participants) and from 950 to 1,500 subjects provided by 6 global collaborators. Sample metadata almost always included a de-identified subject ID, COVID-19 status, age in years and sex. Where available, HLA class I and class II types were obtained from metadata supplied by the sample provider rather than from assay-based typing. General findings and caveats noted by the study authors: Clinical and demographic metadata were provided uncurated, with the amount varying by source and participant.

A note on this clone: What antigen it recognizes has not been identified. The input lacks base qualities; no much larger clone sits a single base away.

Each collaborating institution followed its own protocols to collect whole blood in K2EDTA tubes. For TCRbeta analysis, collaborators shipped samples in one of three forms: frozen whole blood, isolated PBMCs, or DNA extracted from either of those sample types. The CDR1 and CDR2 encoded by the germline V gene are LGHNA and YSLEER. The germline V and J ends show losses of 6 bases and 2 bases respectively, and no gene match explains 5 bases of the junction. Spanning cysteine to phenylalanine, the CDR3 consists of 14 amino acids. The DNA shown is the 42-base CDR3, in frame from base 1. TCRbeta CDR3 regions were amplified from genomic DNA by means of the immunoSEQ Assay, a bias-controlled multiplex PCR. In the authors' own workflow: The number of nucleated cells in each sample was estimated from the amplification of reference gene primers within the assay. To quantify the absolute abundance of each unique TCRbeta CDR3 rearrangement, sequence reads were collapsed and filtered. Productive Simpson clonality was computed per sample as the square root of Simpson's diversity index over productive rearrangements. The table comes from immuneACCESS by way of TCRdb, which keeps in-frame sequences with V and J called. Part of the clones is missing from these tables; in studies checked, under half for an unresolved V gene and the rest for unknown reasons. That table furnishes V, J and clone size, whereas the DNA furnished D and trimming. The sample table shows about 69,000 clones, and under 85% are seen once. The ten largest account for 16% of the sample.

This receptor chain uses TRBV4-3 and TRBJ1-1; a stretch of 8 junction bases matches TRBD1. The material sequenced was peripheral blood. The clonotype was recovered from a man aged 55 to 70 with acute or convalescent COVID-19. CDR3 protein: CASSPGQGNTEAFF. The DNA sequence is TGCGCCAGCAGTCCCGGACAGGGTAACACTGAAGCTTTCTTT.